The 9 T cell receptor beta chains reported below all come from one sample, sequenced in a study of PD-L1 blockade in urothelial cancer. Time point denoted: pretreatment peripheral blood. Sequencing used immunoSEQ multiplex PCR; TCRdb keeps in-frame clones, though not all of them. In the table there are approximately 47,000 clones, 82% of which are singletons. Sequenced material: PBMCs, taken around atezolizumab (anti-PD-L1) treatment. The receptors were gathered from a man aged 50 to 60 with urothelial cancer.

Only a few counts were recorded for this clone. The CDR3 spells CASSPEGGRTDTQYF. The CDR3 nucleotides read TGTGCCAGCTCACCCGAAGGGGGCCGCACAGATACGCAGTATTTT. J is TRBJ2-3 and V is TRBV18, with TRBD1 identical over 7 bases. V shed 3 bases, J shed 1 base, and the junction held 4 bases outside the gene matches. Germline lookup yields CDR1 KGHSH and CDR2 LQKENI. The CDR3 consists of 15 residues. Variable domain in full (rest from reference TRBV18 and TRBJ2-3): NAGVMQNPRHLVRRRGQEARLRCSPMKGHSHVYWYRQLPEEGLKFMVYLQKENIIDESGMPKERFSAEFPKEGPSILRIQQVVRGDSAAYFCASSPEGGRTDTQYFGPGTRLTVL.

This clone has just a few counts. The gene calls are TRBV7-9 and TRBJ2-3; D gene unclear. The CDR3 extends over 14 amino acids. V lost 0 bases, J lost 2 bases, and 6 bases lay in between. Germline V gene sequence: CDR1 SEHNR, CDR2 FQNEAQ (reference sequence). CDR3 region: CASSLAAATDTQYF. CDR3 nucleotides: TGTGCCAGCAGCTTAGCGGCTGCCACAGATACGCAGTATTTT.

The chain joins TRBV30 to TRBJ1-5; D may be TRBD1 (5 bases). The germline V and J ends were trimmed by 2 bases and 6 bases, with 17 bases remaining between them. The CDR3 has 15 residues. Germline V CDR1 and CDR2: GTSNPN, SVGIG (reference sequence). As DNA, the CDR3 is TGTGCCTGGAGTTCCCCCGGGACTTTCAGTCAGCCCCAGCATTTT. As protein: CAWSSPGTFSQPQHF.

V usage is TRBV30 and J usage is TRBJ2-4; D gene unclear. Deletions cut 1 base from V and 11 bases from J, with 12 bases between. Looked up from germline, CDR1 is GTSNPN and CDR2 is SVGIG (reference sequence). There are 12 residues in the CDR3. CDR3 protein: CAWSGRLWVQYF. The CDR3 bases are TGTGCCTGGAGTGGGCGGTTGTGGGTTCAGTACTTC. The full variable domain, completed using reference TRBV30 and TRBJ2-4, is SQTIHQWPATLVQPVGSPLSLECTVEGTSNPNLYWYRQAAGRGLQLLFYSVGIGQISSEVPQNLSASRPQDRQFILSSKKLLLSDSGFYLCAWSGRLWVQYFGAGTRLSVL.

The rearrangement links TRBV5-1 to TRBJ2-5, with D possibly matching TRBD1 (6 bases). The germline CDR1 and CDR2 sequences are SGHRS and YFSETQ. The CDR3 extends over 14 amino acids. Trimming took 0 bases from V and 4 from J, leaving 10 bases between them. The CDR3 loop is CASSLGGRGETQYF. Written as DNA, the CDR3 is TGCGCCAGCAGCTTGGGGGGCAGGGGAGAGACCCAGTACTTC.

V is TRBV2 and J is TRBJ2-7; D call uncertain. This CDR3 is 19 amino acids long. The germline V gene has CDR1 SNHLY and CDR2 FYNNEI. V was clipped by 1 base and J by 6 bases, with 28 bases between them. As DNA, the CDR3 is TGTGCCAGCAGTGAAGTGTCGGGTTCTGAAGCAAGCTACCGGTTCGAGCAGTACTTC. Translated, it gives CASSEVSGSEASYRFEQYF.

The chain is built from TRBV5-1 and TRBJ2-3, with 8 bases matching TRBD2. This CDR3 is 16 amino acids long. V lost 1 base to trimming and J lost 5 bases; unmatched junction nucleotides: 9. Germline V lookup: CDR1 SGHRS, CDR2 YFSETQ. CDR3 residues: CASSLTPSGGGDTQYF. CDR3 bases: TGCGCCAGCAGCTTGACGCCGAGCGGGGGAGGAGATACGCAGTATTTT.

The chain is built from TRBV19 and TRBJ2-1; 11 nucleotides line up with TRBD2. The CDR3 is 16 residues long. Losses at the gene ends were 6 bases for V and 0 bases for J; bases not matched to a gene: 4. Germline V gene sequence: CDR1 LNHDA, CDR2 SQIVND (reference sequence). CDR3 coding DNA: TGTGCCAGTAGGGCAGGGACTAGCGGCTCCTACAATGAGCAGTTCTTC. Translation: CASRAGTSGSYNEQFF.

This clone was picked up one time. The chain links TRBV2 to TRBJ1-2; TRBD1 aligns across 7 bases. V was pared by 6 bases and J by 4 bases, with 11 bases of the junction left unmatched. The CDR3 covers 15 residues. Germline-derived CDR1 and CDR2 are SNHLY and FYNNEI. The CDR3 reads CASRKTGNEGYGYTF. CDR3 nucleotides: TGTGCCAGCAGGAAGACAGGGAACGAAGGCTATGGCTACACCTTC.